The TCR beta chain under discussion was sequenced for a study of T cells in tuberculosis. Whole-study context: T cells were selected with CD1B tetramers loaded with glucose monomycolate. Study results and caveats: Active tuberculosis patients had shorter CDR3-alpha; the beta difference was nonsignificant. Active tuberculosis alpha repertoires lay closer to GMM-specific TCRs than controls'.

This table comes from immunoSEQ multiplex PCR, and its TCRdb copy is limited to in-frame clones, with some not included. Counted here are 25,000 to 35,000 clones, roughly 94% occurring once; the ten biggest clones make up under 9.5%. The germline gives CDR1 SGHNT, CDR2 YENEEA. This CDR3 contains 13 residues. V was clipped by 5 bases and J by 5 bases, with 12 bases between them. Only one count was recorded for this clone. Antigen: not known. Unsorted cryopreserved PBMC were sequenced, averaging approximately 100,000 T cells per clinical donor. The sequenced material came from PBMCs. This rearrangement joins TRBV11-3 to TRBJ1-1; D is uncertain. The source is a donor aged 5 to 30 with latent tuberculosis or without tuberculosis infection. The CDR3 loop is CASSQDRGTEAFF. CDR3 sequence (DNA): TGTGCCAGCAGCCAAGACCGAGGGACTGAAGCTTTCTTT.